Listed here is a single TCR beta chain. Its antigen is still unknown. Time point specified: blood 4 weeks post-SBRT, at nephrectomy. Indicated treatment: 15 Gy SBRT to primary tumor, nephrectomy 4 weeks later. Serial blood draws occurred at baseline and 2 and 4 weeks post-SBRT. This renal cell carcinoma was of the clear cell type. This entry belongs to a study of radiation and T cells in renal cell carcinoma. Regarding the study as a whole: From baseline, blood top tumor clonotypes peaked at 2 weeks post-radiation.

Method: immunoSEQ multiplex PCR; TCRdb's copy keeps in-frame clones and lacks some. The table lists approximately 80,000 clones, roughly nine tenths of them singletons. The clonotype originates from a woman in her 70s with renal cell carcinoma. The sample in question was blood, obtained from a patient whose treatment included radiotherapy and nephrectomy.

The chain's CDR3 is CASSWGWSNTEAFF. CDR3 bases: TGTGCCAGCAGCTGGGGATGGTCGAACACTGAAGCTTTCTTT. The rearrangement joins TRBV11-2 to TRBJ1-1; D uncertain. The CDR3 loop spans 14 amino acids. Trimming shortened V by 4 bases and J by 1 base, and 10 bases separated the two germline ends. Germline V gene data show CDR1 as SGHAT and CDR2 as FQNNGV.